This is a list of T cell receptor beta chains from one sample in a study of T cells in Graves' hyperthyroidism and ophthalmopathy. Each CDR3 protein gets one entry after TCRdb re-called the multiplex PCR reads with MiXCR. This sample has roughly 420,000 distinct CDR3 sequences, with 12% to 15% found just once. Sequencing was performed on blood. These receptors originate from a woman between 18 and 29 years old with Graves' hyperthyroidism. The CDR3 runs from the conserved cysteine through the conserved F or W. D genes are given only for firm matches. Clone size, where shown, is once, few, many, or a class for clones that have expanded.

V	size	D	J	DNA	CDR3
TRBV30	many	NA	TRBJ2-2	TGTGCCTGGAGTGAGGACACCGGGGAGCTGTTTTTT	CAWSEDTGELFF
TRBV20-1	many	NA	TRBJ1-4	TGCAGTGCTACCGATGGGGGTAACAGGGTTGCTAATGAAAAACTGTTTTTT	CSATDGGNRVANEKLFF
TRBV6-5	few	NA	TRBJ1-3	TGTGCCAGCAGTTCTGCGGACTCTGGAAACACCATATATTTT	CASSSADSGNTIYF
TRBV13	NA	NA	TRBJ2-7	TGTGCCAGCAGCTCCCAGGGGGGCAGAGGAGAGCAGTACTTC	CASSSQGGRGEQYF
TRBV2	many	NA	TRBJ2-7	TGTGCCAGCTCGCGACTCAGGGAGTCCTACGAGCAGTACTTC	CASSRLRESYEQYF
TRBV6-1	NA	NA	TRBJ2-2	TGTGCCAGCAGTGAAAGGGTGGGAGTAAATAGCGCCGGGGAGCTGTTTTTT	CASSERVGVNSAGELFF
TRBV19	NA	NA	TRBJ2-4	TGTGCCAGTAGTGCTGCTGGCATTCAGTACTTC	CASSAAGIQYF
TRBV12-3/TRBV12-4	many	NA	TRBJ2-5	TGTGCCAGCAGTTTAGTTACTCAGTTAGAGACCCAGTACTTC	CASSLVTQLETQYF
TRBV5-1	NA	TRBD2	TRBJ2-1	TGCGCCAGCAGCTCCGGGACTAGCGGGAGTCACTCCTACAATGAGCAGTTCTTC	CASSSGTSGSHSYNEQFF
TRBV10-3	few	TRBD2	TRBJ2-7	TGTGCCATCAGCCCCGGGAGGACAAGCTCCTACGAGCAGTACTTC	CAISPGRTSSYEQYF
TRBV20-1	NA	TRBD1	TRBJ1-1	TGCAGTGCTAGAGATCCCGGGACAGGGGGCTCTGAAGCTTTCTTT	CSARDPGTGGSEAFF
TRBV6-2/TRBV6-3	few	TRBD1	TRBJ1-2	TGTGCCAGCAGTTACGACAGGGGAGATGGCTACACCTTC	CASSYDRGDGYTF
TRBV12-3/TRBV12-4	NA	TRBD2	TRBJ2-1	TGTGCCAGCAGTTTAATTTCGTTGTCGAGACTAGCGAACAATGAGCAGTTCTTC	CASSLISLSRLANNEQFF
TRBV5-1	NA	NA	TRBJ1-3	TGCGCCAGCAGCTTGGTTGGCGCGGCGGCCTCTGGAAACACCATATATTTT	CASSLVGAAASGNTIYF
TRBV28	many	NA	TRBJ2-5	TGTGCCAGCACCCTGAGGCTTCAAGAGACCCAGTACTTC	CASTLRLQETQYF
TRBV11-2	NA	NA	TRBJ2-3	TGTGCCAGCAGCACCTTCATGCGGGGGCCACAAGAGGATACGCAGTATTTT	CASSTFMRGPQEDTQYF
TRBV24-1	few	NA	TRBJ2-1	TGTGCCACCAGTGAGCGCGGGACAGTTGCCTCGTATTCCTACAATGAGCAGTTCTTC	CATSERGTVASYSYNEQFF
TRBV7-9	few	NA	TRBJ1-2	TGTGCCAGCAGCCCCGGGAACTACTATGGCTACACCTTC	CASSPGNYYGYTF
TRBV5-5	many	TRBD1	TRBJ1-2	TGTGCCAGCAGTCGACAGGGTGACTATGGCTACACCTTC	CASSRQGDYGYTF
TRBV28	few	TRBD1	TRBJ1-5	TGTGCCAGCAGTTCCGGGACAGGGGGCGGCCAGCCCCAGCATTTT	CASSSGTGGGQPQHF
TRBV3-1	many	NA	TRBJ1-2	TGTGCCAGCAGCCAGGACGGGCCGTACTATGGCTACACCTTC	CASSQDGPYYGYTF
TRBV27	many	NA	TRBJ2-3	TGTGCCAGCACGGGCGGGTCCCCAGATACGCAGTATTTT	CASTGGSPDTQYF
TRBV28	many	NA	TRBJ1-2	TGTGCCAGCAGTTTAGGGTCGTGGGGGGCTGGCTACACCTTC	CASSLGSWGAGYTF
TRBV11-2	many	TRBD2	TRBJ2-1	TGTGCCAGCAGCTTAATGGCTAGCGGGAGTGGCGATGAGCAGTTCTTC	CASSLMASGSGDEQFF
TRBV7-8	many	TRBD2	TRBJ2-1	TGTGCCAGCAGCTTTATAGCGGGAGGAAACAATGAGCAGTTCTTC	CASSFIAGGNNEQFF
TRBV28	many	NA	TRBJ1-4	TGTGCCAGCAGTTTACGGCTTGCAACTAATGAAAAACTGTTTTTT	CASSLRLATNEKLFF
TRBV30	NA	TRBD1	TRBJ2-1	TGTGCCTGGAGTCGGACAGGGATAAATGAGCAGTTCTTC	CAWSRTGINEQFF
TRBV28	many	NA	TRBJ1-5	TGTGCCAGCAGTTTAAGGGGAGATCAGCCCCAGCATTTT	CASSLRGDQPQHF
TRBV9	few	NA	TRBJ1-5	TGTGCCAGCAGCGCCGAATGGGCAGGCCAGCCCCAGCATTTT	CASSAEWAGQPQHF
TRBV7-3	many	TRBD2	TRBJ2-1	TGTGCCAGCAGCTTAGCGGGAGGGAGCAGTGAGCAGTTCTTC	CASSLAGGSSEQFF
TRBV12-3/TRBV12-4	few	TRBD1	TRBJ1-2	TGTGCCAGCAACCGGGGGACAGGAAACCGTCCCCTCTATGGCTACACCTTC	CASNRGTGNRPLYGYTF
TRBV28	many	TRBD1	TRBJ1-6	TGTGCCAGCAGTGCACGACAGGGCGTTAATTCACCCCTCCACTTT	CASSARQGVNSPLHF
TRBV27	once	NA	TRBJ2-3	TGTGCCAGCAGTTTATACGGCACAGATACGCAGTATTTT	CASSLYGTDTQYF
TRBV30	many	NA	TRBJ2-2	TGTGCCTGGGCCCAGGGTACCGGGGAGCTGTTTTTT	CAWAQGTGELFF
TRBV10-3	few	NA	TRBJ2-7	TGTGCCATCAGCGCGGACAGCCTGGGAGAGCAGTACTTC	CAISADSLGEQYF
TRBV20-1	many	TRBD2	TRBJ2-5	TGCAGTGCTAGAGTGATAGCGGGGGATTACCAAGAGACCCAGTACTTC	CSARVIAGDYQETQYF
TRBV28	many	TRBD1	TRBJ2-3	TGTGCCAGCAGTTCATACCCACGGACAGGCCGGGCAGATACGCAGTATTTT	CASSSYPRTGRADTQYF
TRBV28	many	NA	TRBJ1-2	TGTGCCAGCACTCGCGAAACCTATGGCTACACCTTC	CASTRETYGYTF
TRBV5-1	many	TRBD2	TRBJ2-7	TGCGCCAGCAGCCAAAGACTAGCGGGACACACCTACGAGCAGTACTTC	CASSQRLAGHTYEQYF
TRBV6-1	many	TRBD1	TRBJ1-1	TGTGCCAGCAGTGATGCGGGACAGACGGACCTGAACACTGAAGCTTTCTTT	CASSDAGQTDLNTEAFF
TRBV4-2	NA	TRBD1	TRBJ1-2	TGTGCCAGCAGCCCCGGGACAGGGGATTCTAACTATGGCTACACCTTC	CASSPGTGDSNYGYTF
TRBV5-1	NA	TRBD1	TRBJ1-2	TGCGCCAGCAGCGAAGGACAGGGAGCTTTTAACTATGGCTACACCTTC	CASSEGQGAFNYGYTF
TRBV30	many	TRBD2	TRBJ2-3	TGTGCCTGGAGTGGCGGGAGGGGAGATACGCAGTATTTT	CAWSGGRGDTQYF
TRBV7-3	many	NA	TRBJ2-1	TGTGCCAGCAGCCAAGACGGGGCTATGAATGAGCAGTTCTTC	CASSQDGAMNEQFF
TRBV9	NA	NA	TRBJ2-1	TGTGCCAGCAGCGTAGCGGGAGATCTTAATGAGCAGTTCTTC	CASSVAGDLNEQFF
TRBV27	few	NA	TRBJ1-2	TGTGCCAGCAGTAGGGCAGGCTATGGCTACACCTTC	CASSRAGYGYTF
TRBV27	many	NA	TRBJ2-7	TGTGCCAGCAGTTTATCGATCAGGGGTTTCTACGAGCAGTACTTC	CASSLSIRGFYEQYF
TRBV7-8	NA	TRBD2	TRBJ2-2	TGTGCCAGCAGCTTAGCCCCGGGACTAGCGGAGTCGAACACCGGGGAGCTGTTTTTT	CASSLAPGLAESNTGELFF
TRBV19	NA	TRBD1	TRBJ1-6	TGTGCCAGTAGTATCGGCAGGGGGCAAAATAATTCACCCCTCCACTTT	CASSIGRGQNNSPLHF
TRBV19	few	NA	TRBJ1-2	TGTGCCAGTACCCCGGGCAGAGGTGGGGGCTACACCTTC	CASTPGRGGGYTF
TRBV5-6	few	NA	TRBJ1-2	TGTGCCAGCAGCTTGGGGGGGACTGATGGCTACACCTTC	CASSLGGTDGYTF
TRBV2	few	TRBD2	TRBJ2-7	TGTGCCAGCGGCGACGCGGGGGTCTCCTACGAGCAGTACTTC	CASGDAGVSYEQYF
TRBV3-1	few	NA	TRBJ1-3	TGTGCCAGCAGCCACGAAACAGGAGGTGGAAACACCATATATTTT	CASSHETGGGNTIYF
TRBV5-1	few	NA	TRBJ2-7	TGCGCCAGCAGCTCGGGACATTACGAGCAGTACTTC	CASSSGHYEQYF